This TCR beta chain stems from a study of control samples from healthy donors and cancer patients. Germline V gene data show CDR1 as LNHDA and CDR2 as SQIVND (reference sequence). The V end was cut by 5 bases, the J end by 7 bases, with 15 bases between. The CDR3 is 15 residues long. Using immunoSEQ multiplex PCR, the repertoire was profiled, and TCRdb retains in-frame clones only, with some absent. The sample contains approximately 59,000 clones, 87% of which appear only once. The rearrangement uses TRBV19 and TRBJ1-6, with a weak D call TRBD1 (5 bases). The sample taken for sequencing was PBMCs. The sequence came from a woman between 55 and 75 years old with lung cancer. CDR3: CASSPLRGRNSPLHF. CDR3 nucleotides: TGTGCCAGTAGTCCCCTTAGGGGTAGGAATTCACCCCTCCACTTT.